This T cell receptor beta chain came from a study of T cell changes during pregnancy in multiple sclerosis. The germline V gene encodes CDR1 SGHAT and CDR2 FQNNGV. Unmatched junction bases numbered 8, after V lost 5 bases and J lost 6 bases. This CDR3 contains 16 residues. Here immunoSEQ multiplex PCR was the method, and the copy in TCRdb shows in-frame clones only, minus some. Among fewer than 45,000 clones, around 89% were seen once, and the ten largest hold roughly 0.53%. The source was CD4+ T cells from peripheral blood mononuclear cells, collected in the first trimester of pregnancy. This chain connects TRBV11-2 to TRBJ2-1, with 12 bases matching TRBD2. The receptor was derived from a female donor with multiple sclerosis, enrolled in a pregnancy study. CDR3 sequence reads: CASSPSGTSGLNEQFF. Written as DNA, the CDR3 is TGTGCCAGCAGCCCATCCGGGACTAGCGGGCTCAATGAGCAGTTCTTC.